This record concerns one T cell receptor beta chain sequence. Reverse transcription of extracted RNA yielded cDNA, which provided the sequencing template. Data came from immunoSEQ multiplex PCR; TCRdb stores just in-frame clones and leaves some out. The data hold roughly 230,000 clones, with approximately 45% observed a single time. The record originates from a study of CD8+ T cells in alopecia areata. The treatment is: oral pan-JAK inhibitor, 5-10 mg twice daily. Researchers gathered lesional scalp punch biopsies and peripheral blood from patients with alopecia areata. This receptor was obtained from a human donor with alopecia areata. The sequencing here drew on CD4+ T cells sorted from blood, taken at approximately week 36, from a patient treated with tofacitinib.

The CDR3 loop is CASSVLAGEQFF. Written as DNA, the CDR3 is TGTGCCAGCAGCGTACTAGCGGGGGAGCAGTTCTTC. V usage is TRBV9 and J usage is TRBJ2-1, with 9 bases lining up with TRBD2. After removal of 1 base from V and 10 bases from J, the junction contained 0 bases not matched to a gene. This CDR3 is built from 12 residues. CDR1 and CDR2 from the germline V gene are SGDLS and YYNGEE.